This entry lists 28 T cell receptor beta chains sequenced from one sample in a study of blood T cell repertoires in COVID-19. Only in-frame clones appear in the TCRdb table, and some are missing; sequencing was by immunoSEQ multiplex PCR. The table includes about 200,000 clones, almost 90% detected once. Material for sequencing was peripheral blood. The receptors come from a man aged 18 to 29 with active or convalescent COVID-19.

The V gene is TRBV6-5, the J gene TRBJ1-2; a weak D match, TRBD1 (6 bases). Germline values: CDR1 MNHEY, CDR2 SVGAGI. Trimming shortened V by 6 bases and J by 6 bases, and 17 bases separated the two germline ends. This CDR3 contains 14 residues. The CDR3 DNA reads TGTGCCAGCAGCCCGGTAGGGGGGGCCGATGGCTACACCTTC. Its translation: CASSPVGGADGYTF.

The CDR3 coding sequence is TGTGCCAGCCATTCACGGGACAGGGGGCAGGATGAGCAGTTCTTC. This translates into CASHSRDRGQDEQFF. The V and J genes are TRBV6-5 and TRBJ2-1; 12 nucleotides line up with TRBD1. V lost 8 bases and J lost 8; bases outside the gene matches: 10. This CDR3 is built from 15 residues. Germline values: CDR1 MNHEY, CDR2 SVGAGI.

The count of this clone is one. The rearrangement uses TRBV6-4 and TRBJ2-7; 8 bases match TRBD1. This CDR3 is 14 amino acids long. The germline V gene has CDR1 MRHNA and CDR2 SNTAGT. V dropped 2 bases and J dropped 4; count of bases not matched to a gene: 4. The CDR3 sequence: CASSDPDRDYEQYF. As DNA, the CDR3 is TGTGCCAGCAGTGACCCGGACAGGGATTACGAGCAGTACTTC.

The chain combines TRBV6-5 with TRBJ2-7; D unresolved. V dropped 4 bases and J dropped 1 base, with 8 bases sitting between them. Germline CDR1 is MNHEY and CDR2 is SVGAGI. This CDR3 region has 13 residues. CDR3: CASSSGYSYEQYF. CDR3 bases: TGTGCCAGCAGTTCCGGGTATTCCTACGAGCAGTACTTC.

This clone was observed a handful of times. The chain uses TRBV6-1 and TRBJ1-1; TRBD1 aligns across 7 bases. CDR1 and CDR2 from the germline V gene are MNHNS and SASEGT. V lost 1 base, J lost 0 bases, and 2 bases stayed unmatched. This CDR3 contains 15 residues. The CDR3 DNA sequence: TGTGCCAGCAGTGAAGATGGGACAGTGAACACTGAAGCTTTCTTT. Its translation is CASSEDGTVNTEAFF.

This rearrangement joins TRBV6-5 to TRBJ2-1; 13 positions match TRBD2. The V segment lost 2 bases and the J segment 9 bases; nucleotides outside the gene matches: 1. Germline CDR1 and CDR2: MNHEY and SVGAGI. CDR3 length equals 14 residues. The CDR3 DNA is TGTGCCAGCAGTTACACTAGCGGGGGGGGTGAGCAGTTCTTC. Protein sequence: CASSYTSGGGEQFF.

This sequence joins TRBV12-3 or TRBV12-4 and TRBJ2-4; perhaps TRBD2 as D (6 bases). The CDR3 extends over 13 amino acids. The ends were cut back, 10 bases at V and 0 bases at J, with 10 bases in the middle. CDR3 DNA sequence: TGTGCCACCTCGGGACTAGCCAAAAACATTCAGTACTTC. It encodes CATSGLAKNIQYF.

This chain uses TRBV9 with TRBJ2-7; TRBD1 matches at 8 bases. Germline assignment: CDR1 SGDLS and CDR2 YYNGEE. Unmatched junction bases numbered 9, after V lost 1 base and J lost 6 bases. This CDR3 contains 15 residues. The CDR3, as DNA: TGTGCCAGCAGCGTATCCGGGACAGGCCCTAGCGAGCAGTACTTC. Translating it yields CASSVSGTGPSEQYF. Drawing the rest from reference TRBV9 and TRBJ2-7, the complete variable domain is DSGVTQTPKHLITATGQRVTLRCSPRSGDLSVYWYQQSLDQGLQFLIQYYNGEERAKGNILERFSAQQFPDLHSELNLSSLELGDSALYFCASSVSGTGPSEQYFGPGTRLTVT.

This CDR3 is CASSLQGRDTEAFF. The CDR3 DNA is TGTGCCAGCTCGCTACAGGGTAGGGACACTGAAGCTTTCTTT. This chain joins TRBV18 and TRBJ1-1, with TRBD1 as a possible D gene (6 bases). Looked up from germline, CDR1 is KGHSH and CDR2 is LQKENI. The CDR3 has 14 residues. V lost 6 bases and J 3 bases, leaving 14 bases between the germline ends.

This rearrangement joins TRBV5-1 to TRBJ2-7, with 7 bases lining up with TRBD1. CDR1 is SGHRS, CDR2 YFSETQ, per germline. The CDR3 is made up of 14 amino acids. Trimming cost V 3 bases and J 2 bases; bases outside gene matches: 5. CDR3 region: CASSSDRSTYEQYF. The CDR3 coding sequence is TGCGCCAGCAGCTCGGACAGGTCTACCTACGAGCAGTACTTC.

CDR3: CASSMNRDRNNSPLHF. Here the CDR3 DNA reads TGTGCCAGTAGTATGAACCGGGACAGAAATAATTCACCCCTCCACTTT. The J gene is TRBJ1-6, the V gene TRBV19; 7 bases are shared with TRBD1. With 3 bases clipped from V and 5 bases from J, the junction kept 7 bases outside the gene matches. Germline lookup yields CDR1 LNHDA and CDR2 SQIVND (reference sequence). The CDR3 contains 16 residues.

The rearrangement links TRBV5-4 to TRBJ2-7, with a tentative D call TRBD2 (6 bases). CDR1 and CDR2 from the germline V gene are SGHNT and YYREEE (reference sequence). V lost 3 bases and J 1 base, leaving 8 bases between the germline ends. The CDR3 is 13 amino acids. The DNA of the CDR3 is TGTGCCAGCAGCTCCGGGAGTTCCTACGAGCAGTACTTC. Its translation is CASSSGSSYEQYF.

Only a few counts were recorded for this clone. This sequence joins TRBV5-4 and TRBJ1-6; D not resolved. The CDR3 covers 14 residues. CDR1 and CDR2 (germline): SGHNT, YYREEE (reference sequence). V was cut by 3 bases and J by 7 bases, with 11 bases left in between. CDR3 sequence: CASSSRASNSPLHF. CDR3 DNA sequence: TGTGCCAGCAGCTCAAGGGCTAGCAATTCACCCCTCCACTTT.

V and J are TRBV7-2 and TRBJ2-3; D gene unclear. The germline CDR1 and CDR2 sequences are SGHTA and FQGNSA. Trimming left V 1 base short and J 8 bases short, with 10 bases between. This CDR3 is 13 amino acids long. CDR3: CASSLGFEFTQYF. The CDR3 region has the DNA TGTGCCAGCAGCTTAGGGTTTGAGTTTACGCAGTATTTT.

This chain connects TRBV10-3 to TRBJ2-1; D is perhaps TRBD1 (6 bases). Germline V gene lookup returns CDR1 ENHRY and CDR2 SYGVKD. This CDR3 has 13 amino acids. The V end lost 8 bases, the J end lost 4 bases, and 12 bases lay between the germline ends. The CDR3 DNA is TGTGCCATCGCCCGGACAGAGTACAATGAGCAGTTCTTC. This sequence encodes CAIARTEYNEQFF.

The chain couples TRBV21-1 to TRBJ1-1; the D call of TRBD1 is as the table states it, not checked on the DNA. TRBV21-1 is reported as a pseudogene. This CDR3 comprises 14 residues. The CDR3 protein is CASRTGQENTEAFF. The CDR3 coding sequence is TGTGCCAGCAGGACCGGACAGGAGAACACTGAAGCTTTCTTT.

J is TRBJ1-5 and V is TRBV19, with 7 nucleotides matching TRBD1. CDR1 is LNHDA and CDR2 is SQIVND in the germline V gene (reference sequence). V lost 9 bases to trimming and J lost 3 bases; unmatched junction nucleotides: 14. CDR3 length: 16 residues. Here the CDR3 reads CASAGRGRGINQPQHF. The CDR3 DNA reads TGTGCCAGCGCGGGTAGGGGCAGGGGGATCAATCAGCCCCAGCATTTT.

The chain joins TRBV18 to TRBJ1-1; D call uncertain. Per the germline V gene, CDR1 is KGHSH and CDR2 is LQKENI. V lost 2 bases, J lost 3 bases, and 13 bases lay in between. The CDR3 runs to 15 residues. CDR3 sequence reads: CASSPGSPGDTEAFF. CDR3 sequence (DNA): TGTGCCAGCTCACCAGGGTCCCCCGGGGACACTGAAGCTTTCTTT. Variable domain in full (rest from reference TRBV18 and TRBJ1-1): NAGVMQNPRHLVRRRGQEARLRCSPMKGHSHVYWYRQLPEEGLKFMVYLQKENIIDESGMPKERFSAEFPKEGPSILRIQQVVRGDSAAYFCASSPGSPGDTEAFFGQGTRLTVV.

The chain carries TRBV19 and TRBJ2-3; 14 bases fit TRBD2. CDR3 length equals 16 residues. J was trimmed by 7 bases and V by 3 bases; bases with no gene match: 6. Germline loops: CDR1 LNHDA, CDR2 SQIVND (reference sequence). CDR3 in amino acids: CASSIPGLAGVNTQYF. The CDR3, as DNA: TGTGCCAGTAGTATCCCGGGACTAGCGGGAGTTAATACGCAGTATTTT.

The chain has TRBV27 and TRBJ1-5; D uncertain. V was pared by 3 bases and J by 5 bases, with 11 bases between. CDR1 and CDR2 (germline): MNHEY, SMNVEV (reference sequence). The CDR3 length is 14 residues. The DNA for the CDR3 is TGTGCCAGCAGTTTGACTCGGTCCGATCAGCCCCAGCATTTT. Translated, it gives CASSLTRSDQPQHF.

The chain uses TRBV14 and TRBJ2-2; no clear D gene. The germline V gene encodes CDR1 SGHDN and CDR2 FVKESK. The CDR3 runs 13 residues. Trimming removed 2 bases at V and 3 bases at J, with 4 bases between. The CDR3 DNA reads as TGTGCCAGCAGCCAACGTCACACCGGGGAGCTGTTTTTT. It encodes CASSQRHTGELFF.

The chain recombines TRBV2 with TRBJ1-2; D ambiguous. The V end lost 0 bases, the J end lost 4 bases, and 18 bases lay between the germline ends. The CDR3 contains 17 residues. CDR1 and CDR2 from the germline V gene are SNHLY and FYNNEI. The CDR3, as DNA: TGTGCCAGCAGTGAAGCTTTCTTCCCATCAGATCTCTATGGCTACACCTTC. Protein sequence: CASSEAFFPSDLYGYTF.

V is TRBV10-3 and J is TRBJ2-3; D gene uncertain. V dropped 5 bases and J dropped 6 bases, with 6 bases sitting between them. The germline CDR1 and CDR2 sequences are ENHRY and SYGVKD. CDR3 length: 11 residues. The CDR3 region is CAISTQDTQYF. The CDR3 DNA sequence: TGTGCCATCAGTACCCAGGATACGCAGTATTTT.

The chain employs TRBV7-8 and TRBJ2-6; 8 bases agree with TRBD1. V trimming: 1 base; J trimming: 2 bases; junction bases outside the gene matches: 7. The germline V gene encodes CDR1 SGHVS and CDR2 FQNEAQ. The CDR3 is 18 amino acids. Written as DNA, the CDR3 is TGTGCCAGCAGCTTAGACGGGACAGGTTTTGCTGGGGCCAACGTCCTGACTTTC. Encoded protein: CASSLDGTGFAGANVLTF.

The rearrangement uses TRBV30 and TRBJ1-1, with TRBD1 as a possible D gene (5 bases). The CDR3 consists of 11 residues. CDR1 is GTSNPN, CDR2 SVGIG, per germline (reference sequence). Trimming stripped 6 bases from V and 5 bases from J, with 10 bases between. The CDR3 protein is CACSGGTEAFF. The CDR3 DNA reads as TGTGCCTGCTCCGGGGGAACTGAAGCTTTCTTT.

The chain couples TRBV6-5 to TRBJ2-2; 11 bases are shared with TRBD2. CDR3 length equals 15 residues. Trimming at V came to 5 bases and at J to 6 bases, leaving 5 bases not matched to a gene. CDR1 MNHEY and CDR2 SVGAGI come from the germline V gene. The CDR3 reads CASSLSGRAPGELFF. CDR3 nucleotide sequence: TGTGCCAGCAGTCTTAGCGGGAGGGCCCCCGGGGAGCTGTTTTTT.

V usage is TRBV7-2 and J usage is TRBJ1-5; D is unclear. CDR3 length: 14 residues. The V and J ends lost 2 bases and 1 base respectively, with 6 bases between them. The V gene's germline CDR1 is SGHTA and CDR2 FQGNSA. CDR3 coding DNA: TGTGCCAGCAGCTTAATTAGAAGCAATCAGCCCCAGCATTTT. It translates to CASSLIRSNQPQHF.

As DNA, the CDR3 is TGCGCCAGCAGCCCTGCTTTGACTAGCCCCCGCAATGAGCAGTTCTTC. This codes for CASSPALTSPRNEQFF. V and J are TRBV5-1 and TRBJ2-1, with 7 nucleotides matching TRBD2. The CDR3 covers 16 residues. Germline assignment: CDR1 SGHRS and CDR2 YFSETQ. V dropped 4 bases and J dropped 6; count of bases not matched to a gene: 13.